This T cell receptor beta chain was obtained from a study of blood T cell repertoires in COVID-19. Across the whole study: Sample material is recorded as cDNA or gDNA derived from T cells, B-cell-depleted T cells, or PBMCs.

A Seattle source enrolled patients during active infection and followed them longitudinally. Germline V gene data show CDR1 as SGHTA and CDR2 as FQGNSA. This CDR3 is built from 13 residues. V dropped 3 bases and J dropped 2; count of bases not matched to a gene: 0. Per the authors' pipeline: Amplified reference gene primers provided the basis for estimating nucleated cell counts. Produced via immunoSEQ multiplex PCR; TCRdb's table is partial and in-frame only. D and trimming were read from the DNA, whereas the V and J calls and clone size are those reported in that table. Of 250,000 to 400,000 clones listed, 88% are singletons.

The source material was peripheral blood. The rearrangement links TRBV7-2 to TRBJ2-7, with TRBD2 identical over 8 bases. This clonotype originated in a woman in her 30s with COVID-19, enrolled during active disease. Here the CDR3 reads CASSFGRAYEQYF. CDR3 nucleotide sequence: TGTGCCAGCAGCTTCGGGAGGGCCTACGAGCAGTACTTC.